The table lists the clone carrying this TCR beta chain with a few counts. Time point denoted: cycle 4 day 1 (C4D1), after 6 weeks of nivolumab. Relapses following autologous stem cell transplantation were seen in all patients, with brentuximab vedotin exposure varying. It was by magnetic negative selection that CD4+ T cells were purified from thawed PBMCs. This entry belongs to a study of PD-1 blockade in classical Hodgkin lymphoma. The V end was cut by 0 bases, the J end by 4 bases, with 12 bases between. In germline, CDR1 is MNHEY, CDR2 SVGAGI. CDR3 length: 15 amino acids. Measured with immunoSEQ multiplex PCR; TCRdb has only the in-frame clones, and not every one. The sample holds some 26,000 clones; approximately 79% are singletons and the top ten take about 3.1%.

The source was CD4+ T cells from blood, collected before the fourth cycle of nivolumab. The V and J genes are TRBV6-5 and TRBJ1-2; D is possibly TRBD1 (5 bases). The receptor was isolated from a human donor with classical Hodgkin lymphoma. The CDR3 region is CASSYSLSGGYGYTF. CDR3 DNA sequence: TGTGCCAGCAGTTACTCTCTGTCGGGGGGCTATGGCTACACCTTC.